Listed here are 23 T cell receptor beta chains from one sample, sequenced in a study of blood T cells in healthy people across ages (dated by TCRdb to between 2015 and 2016). Libraries were constructed by 5' RACE. The listed sequencing device is Illumina HiSeq 2500. A second PCR of roughly 6 to 11 cycles was run with a J-beta primer mix and a sample-barcoded 5' primer. The public reads were reprocessed in TCRdb via fastp at Q25 and MiXCR, keeping in-frame beta chains. Rows matching on CDR3 protein sequence are summarized as one entry with the most common DNA and genes. In this sample the table shows 1.5 million to 2 million distinct CDR3 sequences, just under 50% of which occur a single time. The ten largest clones add up to 2.1% of the sample. The material sequenced was blood. These receptors originate from a woman aged 40 to 50 in good health.

In its sample, this clonotype was seen a few times. CDR3 in amino acids: CASSPPRGDGYTF. The CDR3 region has the DNA TGCGCCAGCAGCCCTCCGAGGGGGGATGGCTACACCTTC. The chain couples TRBV4-1 to TRBJ1-2; possibly TRBD1 for D (6 bases). The CDR3 runs 13 residues. Germline CDR1 MGHRA, CDR2 YSYEKL. The V and J ends lost 4 bases and 6 bases respectively, with 12 bases between them.

This chain uses TRBV29-1 with TRBJ2-7; 9 bases agree with TRBD1. V shed 3 bases and J 6 bases; nucleotides not matched to a gene: 3. Germline values: CDR1 SQVTM, CDR2 ANQGSEA. CDR3 length: 12 amino acids. The DNA of the CDR3 is TGCAGCGTTGATGGGACAGGGTCCGAGCAGTACTTC. It translates to CSVDGTGSEQYF.

This clonotype was recorded at least ten times. The V gene is TRBV10-3, the J gene TRBJ2-6; 8 bases fit TRBD2. This CDR3 region has 16 residues. The ends lost 10 bases at V and 1 base at J; junction bases unmatched: 9. Germline assignment: CDR1 ENHRY and CDR2 SYGVKD. CDR3 sequence (DNA): TGTGCCAGCAGAGCGGGGGACGGTTCTGGGGCCAACGTCCTGACTTTC. This translates into CASRAGDGSGANVLTF.

This clonotype was found a few times. The chain uses TRBV15 and TRBJ2-1; 10 positions match TRBD2. The CDR3 covers 16 residues. V lost 1 base to trimming and J lost 7 bases; unmatched junction nucleotides: 7. Germline values: CDR1 LNHNV, CDR2 YYDKDF (reference sequence). This CDR3 reads CATSRASGGSGNEQFF. The CDR3 nucleotides are TGTGCCACCAGCAGAGCTAGCGGGGGCTCCGGGAATGAGCAGTTCTTC.

The V gene is TRBV6-2 or TRBV6-3, the J gene TRBJ1-1; a weak D match, TRBD1 (5 bases). V was trimmed by 5 bases and J by 0 bases, leaving 7 bases between them. The CDR3 has 13 residues. CDR1 and CDR2 (germline): MNHEY, SVGEGT. CDR3 region: CASSRQMNTEAFF. CDR3 in DNA: TGTGCCAGCAGTCGACAGATGAACACTGAAGCTTTCTTT.

This clonotype was counted only a few times. The chain combines TRBV5-1 with TRBJ2-1; a weak D match, TRBD2 (6 bases). Looked up from germline, CDR1 is SGHRS and CDR2 is YFSETQ. The length of the CDR3 is 16 residues. The ends were cut back, 4 bases at V and 8 bases at J, with 22 bases in the middle. CDR3 loop: CASSPGDRLTVHEQFF. CDR3 coding DNA: TGCGCCAGCAGCCCGGGGGACCGCCTTACAGTACATGAGCAGTTCTTC.

The gene calls are TRBV27 and TRBJ1-1, with TRBD1 identical over 7 bases. Germline CDR1 MNHEY, CDR2 SMNVEV (reference sequence). This CDR3 contains 14 residues. The junction had 4 bases not matched to a gene; V was cut back by 3 bases and J by 3 bases. The CDR3 loop reads CASSLDRQDTEAFF. The CDR3 nucleotides read TGTGCCAGCAGTTTGGACAGGCAGGACACTGAAGCTTTCTTT.

This clonotype occurred a few times. This sequence joins TRBV15 and TRBJ2-3, with TRBD2 identical over 8 bases. Trimming cost V 0 bases and J 2 bases; bases outside gene matches: 16. Germline assignment: CDR1 LNHNV and CDR2 YYDKDF (reference sequence). CDR3 length: 20 amino acids. The CDR3 coding sequence is TGTGCCACCAGCAGAGATCGACCTTCCCCTAGCGGGTCCTTCACAGATACGCAGTATTTT. Amino acids: CATSRDRPSPSGSFTDTQYF. The full variable domain, its missing parts supplied by reference TRBV15 and TRBJ2-3, is DAMVIQNPRYQVTQFGKPVTLSCSQTLNHNVMYWYQQKSSQAPKLLFHYYDKDFNNEADTPDNFQSRRPNTSFCFLDIRSPGLGDTAMYLCATSRDRPSPSGSFTDTQYFGPGTRLTVL.

The CDR3 coding sequence is TGTGCCAGCAGCTTAGAAGCGGGGGCCATCCGGGGTACGCAGTATTTT. This translates into CASSLEAGAIRGTQYF. V and J are TRBV7-2 and TRBJ2-3; 8 nucleotides match TRBD2. This CDR3 has 16 amino acids. V lost 1 base, J lost 8 bases, and 11 bases stayed unmatched. Germline V gives CDR1 SGHTA, CDR2 FQGNSA.

This clonotype was recorded at least ten times. The rearrangement joins TRBV7-2 to TRBJ2-5; D tentatively fits TRBD1 or TRBD2 (5 bases each). V shed 3 bases and J shed 5 bases, with 13 bases lying between them. The CDR3 has 14 residues. Germline V lookup: CDR1 SGHTA, CDR2 FQGNSA. This chain's CDR3 is CASSFLGGRETQYF. CDR3 nucleotide sequence: TGTGCCAGCAGCTTTCTTGGGGGACGGGAGACCCAGTACTTC.

The J gene is TRBJ2-3, the V gene TRBV19, with 9 bases matching TRBD2. The CDR3 runs to 14 residues. Per the germline V gene, CDR1 is LNHDA and CDR2 is SQIVND (reference sequence). The junction had 7 bases not matched to a gene; V was cut back by 7 bases and J by 5 bases. CDR3 in amino acids: CASTAGGLGDTQYF. The CDR3 DNA follows: TGTGCCAGTACGGCGGGGGGGCTTGGAGATACGCAGTATTTT.

This clonotype was counted a few times. The V and J genes are TRBV7-9 and TRBJ1-6; no definite D call. Deletions cut 5 bases from V and 3 bases from J, with 8 bases between. The germline V gene has CDR1 SEHNR and CDR2 FQNEAQ (reference sequence). The CDR3 is made up of 14 amino acids. CDR3 bases: TGTGCCAGCAGCCCCGGGCTCTATAATTCACCCCTCCACTTT. It specifies CASSPGLYNSPLHF.

The chain recombines TRBV28 with TRBJ2-7, with a tentative D call TRBD2 (6 bases). Trimming removed 5 bases at V and 2 bases at J, with 10 bases between. CDR1 MDHEN and CDR2 SYDVKM come from the germline V gene. The CDR3 totals 13 residues. For the CDR3, the DNA is TGTGCCAGCAGTGGGGGGTTCCCCTACGAGCAGTACTTC. This codes for CASSGGFPYEQYF.

This clonotype showed up just once. One end of the junction fails to match germline, which may point to a read error. The chain joins TRBV3-1 to TRBJ2-5; 8 nucleotides line up with TRBD1. This CDR3 has 16 amino acids. Germline values: CDR1 LGHDT, CDR2 YNNKEL (reference sequence). For the CDR3, the DNA is TGTGCCAGCGGCCAAGATTGGGCAGGGGGCGTTGAGACCCAGTACTTC. Translating gives CASGQDWAGGVETQYF.

Only a few counts were recorded for this clonotype. This sequence joins TRBV4-1 and TRBJ2-3; TRBD1 or TRBD2 may be the D gene (5 bases each). The germline gives CDR1 MGHRA, CDR2 YSYEKL. Trimming took off 1 base at V and 2 bases at J, with 13 bases between the two ends. This CDR3 contains 16 residues. CDR3 protein: CASSQAEGLFTDTQYF. Written as DNA, the CDR3 is TGCGCCAGCAGCCAAGCCGAGGGGTTGTTCACAGATACGCAGTATTTT.

The chain is built from TRBV27 and TRBJ2-3, with 8 bases that match TRBD2. Trimming removed 2 bases from V and 0 bases from J; junction bases left unmatched: 7. From germline, CDR1 is MNHEY and CDR2 SMNVEV (reference sequence). The length of the CDR3 is 17 residues. CDR3 in DNA: TGTGCCAGCAGTTTAAGGGAGACGGGGGGGAGCACAGATACGCAGTATTTT. This sequence encodes CASSLRETGGSTDTQYF.

The sample holds many counts of this clonotype. The chain is built from TRBV6-4 and TRBJ2-6; D unresolved. CDR3 length: 15 residues. Germline assignment: CDR1 MRHNA and CDR2 SNTAGT. The V gene lost 3 bases and the J gene lost 1 base, with 7 bases spanning the gap. This CDR3 is CASSESRSGANVLTF. CDR3 bases: TGTGCCAGCAGTGAGTCTAGGTCTGGGGCCAACGTCCTGACTTTC.

The V call is TRBV12-3 or TRBV12-4, the J call TRBJ2-2; D unclear. The V end was cut by 7 bases, the J end by 0 bases, with 12 bases between. The CDR3 runs to 15 residues. CDR3 DNA sequence: TGTGCCAGCAACATCCGGGCCACGAACACCGGGGAGCTGTTTTTT. It translates to CASNIRATNTGELFF.

The chain is built from TRBV29-1 and TRBJ1-1; the D gene is possibly TRBD1 (5 bases). The CDR3 totals 16 residues. From germline, CDR1 is SQVTM and CDR2 ANQGSEA. Trimming removed 7 bases from V and 1 base from J, with 22 bases in between. The CDR3 is CSAPAGLEIGNTEAFF. The CDR3 DNA is TGCAGCGCCCCGGCAGGGCTTGAAATCGGGAACACTGAAGCTTTCTTT.

This clonotype was seen more than once but under ten times. The chain combines TRBV12-3 or TRBV12-4 with TRBJ1-4; D gene unclear. The CDR3 consists of 15 residues. V gave up 6 bases and J gave up 0 bases, with 11 bases separating them. The DNA of the CDR3 is TGTGCCAGCAGAGAAGGGCCGGCAACTAATGAAAAACTGTTTTTT. This translates into CASREGPATNEKLFF.

About this clonotype: The junction and the germline gene differ at one end; a read error may be behind it. The V and J genes are TRBV20-1 and TRBJ2-5, with D perhaps TRBD1 (6 bases). Germline lookup yields CDR1 DFQATT and CDR2 SNEGSKA (reference sequence). This CDR3 has 13 residues. CDR3 sequence (DNA): TGCAGTGCGGAAGGACAGCTCCAAGAGGCCCAGTACTTC. Encoded protein: CSAEGQLQEAQYF.

This chain joins TRBV5-1 and TRBJ2-1; the D gene is possibly TRBD1 (5 bases). Trimming cost V 1 base and J 0 bases, with 8 bases left between them. CDR3 length equals 15 residues. Germline values: CDR1 SGHRS, CDR2 YFSETQ. The CDR3 nucleotides are TGCGCCAGCAGCTTGTTGACAGTCTCCTACAATGAGCAGTTCTTC. Protein: CASSLLTVSYNEQFF. Using reference TRBV5-1 and TRBJ2-1 for the parts outside the CDR3, the full variable domain is KAGVTQTPRYLIKTRGQQVTLSCSPISGHRSVSWYQQTPGQGLQFLFEYFSETQRNKGNFPGRFSGRQFSNSRSEMNVSTLELGDSALYLCASSLLTVSYNEQFFGPGTRLTVL.

V and J are TRBV6-6 and TRBJ1-6; D is unresolved. Trimming shortened V by 8 bases and J by 5 bases, and 10 bases separated the two germline ends. The germline V gene has CDR1 MNHNY and CDR2 SVGAGI (reference sequence). The CDR3 has 13 residues. CDR3 amino acids: CASSVLNNSPLHF. CDR3 nucleotides: TGTGCCAGCTCAGTGCTTAATAATTCACCCCTCCACTTT.